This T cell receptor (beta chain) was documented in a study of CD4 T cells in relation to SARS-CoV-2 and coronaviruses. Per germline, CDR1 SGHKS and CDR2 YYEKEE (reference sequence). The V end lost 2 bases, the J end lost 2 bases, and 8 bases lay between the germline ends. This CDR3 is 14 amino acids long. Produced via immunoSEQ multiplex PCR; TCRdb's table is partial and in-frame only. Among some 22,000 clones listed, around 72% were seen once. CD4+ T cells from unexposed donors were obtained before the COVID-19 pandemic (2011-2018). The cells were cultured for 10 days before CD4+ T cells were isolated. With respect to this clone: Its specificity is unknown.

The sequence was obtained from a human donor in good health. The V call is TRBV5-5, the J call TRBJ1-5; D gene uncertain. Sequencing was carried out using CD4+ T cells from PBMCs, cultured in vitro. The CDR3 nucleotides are TGTGCCAGCAGCTTTAGTCAGGGCAATCAGCCCCAGCATTTT. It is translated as CASSFSQGNQPQHF.